This T cell receptor beta chain was profiled in a study of OX40 agonist ivuxolimab in advanced cancers. Study summary: Patients with hepatocellular carcinoma, melanoma, renal cell or head and neck cancer made up the dose-escalation patients. Notes on the study in general: Patients with a partial response at 0.1-3.0 mg/kg had among the lowest clonal expansion.

As for this clone: What it recognizes is unknown.

Clones were sequenced by immunoSEQ multiplex PCR, and TCRdb holds only the in-frame ones, with some missing. This table holds tens of thousands of clones, less than 90% found once. The origin of this receptor is an adult with an advanced solid tumor such as melanoma, head and neck, liver or kidney cancer. The source material was CD4+ or CD8+ T cells sorted from blood, sampled in a trial of the OX40 agonist ivuxolimab.

The CDR3 DNA sequence: TGTGCCAGCAGTCAAGACAGGGGTGGCAATCAGCCCCAGCATTTT. As protein: CASSQDRGGNQPQHF. The chain uses TRBV2 and TRBJ1-5, with TRBD1 identical over 8 bases. Germline CDR1 is SNHLY and CDR2 is FYNNEI. Losses at the gene ends were 5 bases for V and 2 bases for J; bases not matched to a gene: 5. This CDR3 has 15 residues.